The entry below describes one TCR beta chain. The antigen remains unidentified. This sample is drawn from a study of beta chain features in type 1 diabetes. Whole-study findings and limits: Insertions were fewer and deletions more numerous at VDJ junctions in type 1 diabetes patients. Over-representation of high TCR-expressing cells was a possible consequence of cDNA sequencing. Patients' naive, central memory and Treg TCRB repertoires seemed closer to one another than those of healthy donors. TCRB CDR3s were moderately but significantly shorter in Type 1 diabetes patients in all four CD4+ subsets.

Germline lookup yields CDR1 LNHNV and CDR2 YYDKDF (reference sequence). V shed 1 base and J 1 base; nucleotides not matched to a gene: 5. The CDR3 totals 16 residues. Every bit of the isolated RNA underwent reverse transcription, so sequencing read expressed TCRB transcripts. Using immunoSEQ multiplex PCR, the repertoire was profiled, and TCRdb retains in-frame clones only, with some absent. The sample lists around 360,000 clones, around an eighth seen once, with 0.0095% to 0.012% in the top ten. This rearrangement joins TRBV15 to TRBJ2-5; 8 bases are shared with TRBD2. This sequence originates from a woman aged 18-29 years with type 1 diabetes. Sequenced sample: naive CD4+ T cells from blood. Here the CDR3 DNA reads TGTGCCACCAGCAGAGTGACTAGCGTCCCCCAAGAGACCCAGTACTTC. Its protein product is CATSRVTSVPQETQYF.